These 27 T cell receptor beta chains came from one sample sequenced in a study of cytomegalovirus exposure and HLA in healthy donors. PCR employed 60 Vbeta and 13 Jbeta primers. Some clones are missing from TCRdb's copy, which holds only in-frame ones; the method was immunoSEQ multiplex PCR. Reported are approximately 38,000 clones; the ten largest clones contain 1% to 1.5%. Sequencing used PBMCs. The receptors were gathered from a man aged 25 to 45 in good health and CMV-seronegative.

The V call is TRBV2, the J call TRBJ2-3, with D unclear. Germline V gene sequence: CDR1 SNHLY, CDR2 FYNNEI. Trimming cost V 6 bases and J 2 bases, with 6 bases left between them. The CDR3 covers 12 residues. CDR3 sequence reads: CASSLDTDTQYF. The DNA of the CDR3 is TGTGCCAGCAGCCTAGACACAGATACGCAGTATTTT.

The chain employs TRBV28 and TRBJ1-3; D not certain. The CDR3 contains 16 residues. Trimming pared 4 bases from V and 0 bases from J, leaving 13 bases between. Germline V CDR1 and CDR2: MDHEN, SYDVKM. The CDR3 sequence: CASSSPSVLSGNTIYF. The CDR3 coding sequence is TGTGCCAGCAGTTCCCCATCAGTGCTCTCTGGAAACACCATATATTTT.

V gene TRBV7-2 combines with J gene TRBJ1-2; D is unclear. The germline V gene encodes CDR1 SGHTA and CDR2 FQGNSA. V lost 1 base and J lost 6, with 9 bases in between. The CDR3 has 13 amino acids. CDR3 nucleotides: TGTGCCAGCAGCTTAGGTCCGGTGGATGGCTACACCTTC. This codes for CASSLGPVDGYTF.

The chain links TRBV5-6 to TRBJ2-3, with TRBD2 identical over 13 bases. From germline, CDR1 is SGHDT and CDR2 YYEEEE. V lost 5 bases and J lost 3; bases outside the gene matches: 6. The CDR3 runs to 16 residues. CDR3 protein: CASRSPGLAGTDTQYF. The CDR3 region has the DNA TGTGCCAGCAGGAGTCCGGGACTAGCGGGGACAGATACGCAGTATTTT.

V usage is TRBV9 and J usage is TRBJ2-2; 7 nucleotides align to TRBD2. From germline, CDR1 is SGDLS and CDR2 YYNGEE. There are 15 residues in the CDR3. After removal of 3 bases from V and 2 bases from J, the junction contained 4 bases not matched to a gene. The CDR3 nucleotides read TGTGCCAGCAGCGCCCGGACTAGAAACACCGGGGAGCTGTTTTTT. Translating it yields CASSARTRNTGELFF.

Written as DNA, the CDR3 is TGTGCCAGCAGTGACCGACAGGGGGTGAGGGGCTACACCTTC. Protein: CASSDRQGVRGYTF. The chain combines TRBV6-1 with TRBJ1-2, with 9 positions matching TRBD1. Germline loops: CDR1 MNHNS, CDR2 SASEGT. V shed 3 bases, J shed 8 bases, and the junction held 7 bases outside the gene matches. This CDR3 is built from 14 residues.

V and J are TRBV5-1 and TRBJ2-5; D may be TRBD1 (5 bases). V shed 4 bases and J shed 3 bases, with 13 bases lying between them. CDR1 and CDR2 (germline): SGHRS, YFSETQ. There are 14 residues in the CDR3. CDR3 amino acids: CASSQGQLKETQYF. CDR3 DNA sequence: TGCGCCAGCAGCCAAGGACAACTAAAAGAGACCCAGTACTTC.

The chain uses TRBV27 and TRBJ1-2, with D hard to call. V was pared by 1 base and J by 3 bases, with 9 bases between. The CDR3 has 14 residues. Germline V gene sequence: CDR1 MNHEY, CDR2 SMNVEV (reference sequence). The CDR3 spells CASSLYGGYYGYTF. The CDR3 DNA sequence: TGTGCCAGCAGTTTATACGGCGGATACTATGGCTACACCTTC.

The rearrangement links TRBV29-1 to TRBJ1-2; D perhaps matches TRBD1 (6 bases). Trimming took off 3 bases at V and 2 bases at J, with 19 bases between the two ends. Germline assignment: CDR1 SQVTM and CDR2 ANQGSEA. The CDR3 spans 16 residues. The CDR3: CSVDKQGRGLNYGYTF. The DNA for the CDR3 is TGCAGCGTTGACAAGCAGGGGAGAGGATTAAACTATGGCTACACCTTC.

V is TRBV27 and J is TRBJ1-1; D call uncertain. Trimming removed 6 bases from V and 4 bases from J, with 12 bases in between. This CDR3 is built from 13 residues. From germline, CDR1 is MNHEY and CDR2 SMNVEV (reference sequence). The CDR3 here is CASSIRGGTEAFF. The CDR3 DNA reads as TGTGCCAGCAGCATCCGGGGAGGCACTGAAGCTTTCTTT.

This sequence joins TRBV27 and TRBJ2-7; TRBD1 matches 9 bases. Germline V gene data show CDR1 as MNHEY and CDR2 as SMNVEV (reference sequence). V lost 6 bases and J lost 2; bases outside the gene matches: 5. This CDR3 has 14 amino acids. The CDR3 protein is CASSGDRAPYEQYF. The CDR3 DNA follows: TGTGCCAGCAGCGGGGACAGGGCCCCCTACGAGCAGTACTTC.

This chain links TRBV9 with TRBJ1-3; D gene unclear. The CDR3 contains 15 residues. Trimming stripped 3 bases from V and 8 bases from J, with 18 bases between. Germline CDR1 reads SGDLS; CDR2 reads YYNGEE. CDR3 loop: CASSDGVLLRDTIYF. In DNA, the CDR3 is TGTGCCAGCAGCGACGGCGTCCTATTGAGGGACACCATATATTTT.

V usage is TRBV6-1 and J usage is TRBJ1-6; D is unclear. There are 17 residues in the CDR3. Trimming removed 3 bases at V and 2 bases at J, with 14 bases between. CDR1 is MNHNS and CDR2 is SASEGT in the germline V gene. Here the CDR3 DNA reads TGTGCCAGCAGTGAGTGGACTCAGGATCCCTATAATTCACCCCTCCACTTT. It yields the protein CASSEWTQDPYNSPLHF.

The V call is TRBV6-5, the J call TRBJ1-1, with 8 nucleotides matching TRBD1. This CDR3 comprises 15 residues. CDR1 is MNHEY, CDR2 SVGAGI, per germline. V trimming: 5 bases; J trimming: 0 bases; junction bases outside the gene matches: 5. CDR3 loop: CASSRQGILNTEAFF. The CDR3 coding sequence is TGTGCCAGCAGTCGACAGGGGATTTTGAACACTGAAGCTTTCTTT.

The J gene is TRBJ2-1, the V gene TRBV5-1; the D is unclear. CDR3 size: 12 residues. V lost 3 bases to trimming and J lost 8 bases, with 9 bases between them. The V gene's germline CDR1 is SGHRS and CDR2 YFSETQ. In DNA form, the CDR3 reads TGCGCCAGCAGCTCGCCCAGTCATGAGCAGTTCTTC. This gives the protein CASSSPSHEQFF.

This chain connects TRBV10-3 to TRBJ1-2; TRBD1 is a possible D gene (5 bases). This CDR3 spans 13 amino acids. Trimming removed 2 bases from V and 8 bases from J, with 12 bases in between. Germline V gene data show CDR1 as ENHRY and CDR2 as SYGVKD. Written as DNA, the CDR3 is TGTGCCATCAGTGAGGGAGGGGCAGGAGGCTACACCTTC. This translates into CAISEGGAGGYTF.

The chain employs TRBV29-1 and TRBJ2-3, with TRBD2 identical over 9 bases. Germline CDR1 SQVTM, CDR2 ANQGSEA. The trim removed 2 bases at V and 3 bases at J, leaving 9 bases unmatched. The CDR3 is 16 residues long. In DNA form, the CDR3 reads TGCAGCGTTGAAAGGGCAGCGGGAGGCCGAACAGATACGCAGTATTTT. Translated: CSVERAAGGRTDTQYF.

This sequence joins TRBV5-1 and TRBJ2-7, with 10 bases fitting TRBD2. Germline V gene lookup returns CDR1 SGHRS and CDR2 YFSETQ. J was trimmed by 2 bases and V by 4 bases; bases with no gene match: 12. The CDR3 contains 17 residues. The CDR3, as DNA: TGCGCCAGCAGCGTGGTGGCTAGCGGGAGCCGCGCCTACGAGCAGTACTTC. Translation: CASSVVASGSRAYEQYF.

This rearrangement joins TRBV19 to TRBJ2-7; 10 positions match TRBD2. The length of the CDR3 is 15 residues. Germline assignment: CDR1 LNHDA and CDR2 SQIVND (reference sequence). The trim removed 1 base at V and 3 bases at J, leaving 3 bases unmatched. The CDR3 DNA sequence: TGTGCCAGTAGTATAGGACCTAGCGGGAGCTACGAGCAGTACTTC. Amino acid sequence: CASSIGPSGSYEQYF.

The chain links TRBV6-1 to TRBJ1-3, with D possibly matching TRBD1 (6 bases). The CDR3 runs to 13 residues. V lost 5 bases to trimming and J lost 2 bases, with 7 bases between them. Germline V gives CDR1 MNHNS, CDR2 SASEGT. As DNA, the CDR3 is TGTGCCAGCAGTAACAGGGCTGGAAACACCATATATTTT. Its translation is CASSNRAGNTIYF.

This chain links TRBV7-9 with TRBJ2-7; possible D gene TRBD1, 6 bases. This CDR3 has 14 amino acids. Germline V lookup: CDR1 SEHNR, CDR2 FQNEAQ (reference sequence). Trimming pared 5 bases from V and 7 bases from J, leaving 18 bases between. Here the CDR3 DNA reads TGTGCCAGCAGCCGACAGGTTTCCCCCAGGGAGCAGTACTTC. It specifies CASSRQVSPREQYF.

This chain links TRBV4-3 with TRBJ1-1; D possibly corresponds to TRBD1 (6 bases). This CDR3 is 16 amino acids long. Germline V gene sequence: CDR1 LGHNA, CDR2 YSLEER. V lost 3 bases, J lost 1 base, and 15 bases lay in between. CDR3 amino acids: CASSQEIQGTNTEAFF. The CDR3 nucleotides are TGCGCCAGCAGCCAGGAAATACAGGGTACGAACACTGAAGCTTTCTTT.

The DNA for the CDR3 is TGCAGCGTGTTTGGCGGGAGAGGAGAGACCCAGTACTTC. This gives the protein CSVFGGRGETQYF. The J gene is TRBJ2-5, the V gene TRBV29-1; 7 bases are shared with TRBD2. Germline V gene lookup returns CDR1 SQVTM and CDR2 ANQGSEA. The CDR3 sequence is 13 residues long. With 6 bases clipped from V and 4 bases from J, the junction kept 8 bases outside the gene matches.

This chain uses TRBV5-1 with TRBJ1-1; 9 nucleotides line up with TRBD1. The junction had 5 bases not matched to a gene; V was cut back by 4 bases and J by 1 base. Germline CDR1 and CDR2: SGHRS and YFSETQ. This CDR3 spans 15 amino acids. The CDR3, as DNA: TGCGCCAGCAGCATTACAGGGGGCAAGAACACTGAAGCTTTCTTT. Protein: CASSITGGKNTEAFF.

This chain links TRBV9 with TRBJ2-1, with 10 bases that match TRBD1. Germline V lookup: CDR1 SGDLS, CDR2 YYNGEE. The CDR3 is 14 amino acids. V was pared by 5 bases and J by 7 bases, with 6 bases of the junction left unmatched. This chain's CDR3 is CASSVRGQGNEQFF. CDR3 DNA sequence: TGTGCCAGCAGTGTTCGGGGACAGGGGAATGAGCAGTTCTTC.

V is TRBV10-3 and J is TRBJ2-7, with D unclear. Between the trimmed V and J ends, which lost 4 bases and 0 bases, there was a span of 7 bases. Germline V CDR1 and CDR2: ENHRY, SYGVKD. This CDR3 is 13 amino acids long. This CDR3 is CAISGAGSYEQYF. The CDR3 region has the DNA TGTGCCATCAGTGGGGCAGGCTCCTACGAGCAGTACTTC.

CDR3 loop: CASSIGAGGRALSSEQYF. The DNA for the CDR3 is TGTGCCAGTAGTATAGGTGCGGGCGGGAGGGCCCTTAGCTCCGAGCAGTACTTC. J is TRBJ2-7 and V is TRBV19; 9 positions match TRBD2. CDR1 is LNHDA, CDR2 SQIVND, per germline (reference sequence). The CDR3 loop spans 18 amino acids. The J segment lost 6 bases and the V segment lost 1 base, leaving 16 bases of the junction unmatched.